This T cell receptor beta chain stems from a study of regulatory T cells in long-lasting Graves disease. Study in general: Freshly diagnosed Graves' patients had used antithyroid drugs for under 3 months. Study-wide results and caveats: Persistent disease was characterized by preferential usage of TRBV28, TRBJ1-2 and TRBJ2-5. Small numbers of samples may have cut accuracy. Persistent patients had a count of shared public clonotypes (about 2,700) that exceeded that of new patients (around 970).

To make TCR beta libraries, researchers used iRepertoire HTBI primers and Arm-PCR of CDR3 regions. TCRdb redid the calling of the multiplex PCR reads with MiXCR, one entry per CDR3 protein. The data show around 330,000 distinct CDR3 sequences, about a sixth seen once. This clonotype was picked up many times. Its antigen is undetermined. Trimming took 7 bases from V and 3 from J, leaving 19 bases between them. The CDR3 covers 15 residues. Germline CDR1 and CDR2: MDHEN and SYDVKM. The time point: newly diagnosed GD, antithyroid drugs for less than 3 months. RNA extracted from PBMCs served as the sequencing template.

This clonotype was sampled from a female donor with Graves disease. The chain links TRBV28 to TRBJ2-7, with D perhaps matching TRBD1 (7 bases). Sequences were derived from peripheral blood mononuclear cells (PBMCs), sampled at new diagnosis, from a patient treated with antithyroid drugs. The CDR3 region is CASTLGGQNIYEQYF. The CDR3 DNA follows: TGTGCCAGCACTTTGGGGGGACAGAACATCTACGAGCAGTACTTC. The full variable domain, its missing parts supplied by reference TRBV28 and TRBJ2-7, is DVKVTQSSRYLVKRTGEKVFLECVQDMDHENMFWYRQDPGLGLRLIYFSYDVKMKEKGDIPEGYSVSREKKERFSLILESASTNQTSMYLCASTLGGQNIYEQYFGPGTRLTVT.